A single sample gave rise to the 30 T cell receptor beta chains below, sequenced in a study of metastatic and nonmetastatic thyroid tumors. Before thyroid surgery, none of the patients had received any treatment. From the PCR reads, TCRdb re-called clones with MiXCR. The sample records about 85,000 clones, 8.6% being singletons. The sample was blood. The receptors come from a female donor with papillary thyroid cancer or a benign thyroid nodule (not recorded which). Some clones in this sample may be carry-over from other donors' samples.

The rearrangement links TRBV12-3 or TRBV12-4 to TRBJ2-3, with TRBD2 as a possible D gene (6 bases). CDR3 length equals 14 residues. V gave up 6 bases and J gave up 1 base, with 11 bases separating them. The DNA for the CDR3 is TGTGCCAGCAGCCCGTCGGGGGGCACAGATACGCAGTATTTT. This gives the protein CASSPSGGTDTQYF.

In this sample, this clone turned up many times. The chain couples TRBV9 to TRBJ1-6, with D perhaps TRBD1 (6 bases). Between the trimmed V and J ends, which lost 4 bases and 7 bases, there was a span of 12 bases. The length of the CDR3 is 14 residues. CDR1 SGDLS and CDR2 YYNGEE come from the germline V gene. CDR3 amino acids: CASSTRGSNSPLHF. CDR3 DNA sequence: TGTGCCAGCAGCACCAGGGGATCGAATTCACCCCTCCACTTT.

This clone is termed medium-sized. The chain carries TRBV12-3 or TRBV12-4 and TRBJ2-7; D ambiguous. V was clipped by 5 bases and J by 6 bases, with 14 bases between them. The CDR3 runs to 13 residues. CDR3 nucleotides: TGTGCCAGCAGTCCCACTCCGTCTCGCGAGCAGTACTTC. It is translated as CASSPTPSREQYF.

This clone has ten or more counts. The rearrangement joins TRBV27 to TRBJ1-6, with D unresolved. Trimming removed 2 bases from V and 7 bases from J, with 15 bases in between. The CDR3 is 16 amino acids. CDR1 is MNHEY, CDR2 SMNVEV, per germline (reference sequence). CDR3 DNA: TGTGCCAGCAGTTTAACGAGCCGGACTACGAATTCACCCCTCCACTTT. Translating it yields CASSLTSRTTNSPLHF.

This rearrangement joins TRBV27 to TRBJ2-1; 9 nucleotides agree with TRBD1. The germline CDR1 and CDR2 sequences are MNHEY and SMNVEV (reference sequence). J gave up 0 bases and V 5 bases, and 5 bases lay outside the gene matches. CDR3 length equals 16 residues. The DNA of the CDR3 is TGTGCCAGCAGTAAATGGGACAGGGACTCCTACAATGAGCAGTTCTTC. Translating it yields CASSKWDRDSYNEQFF.

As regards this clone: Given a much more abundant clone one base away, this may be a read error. The CDR3 region is CASSQVGEQFF. The CDR3 DNA reads TGCGCCAGCAGCCAAGTGGGTGAGCAGTTCTTC. The rearrangement links TRBV4-3 to TRBJ2-1; no clear D. Germline CDR1 is LGHNA and CDR2 is YSLEER. This CDR3 region has 11 residues. V was cut by 1 base and J by 9 bases, with 4 bases left in between.

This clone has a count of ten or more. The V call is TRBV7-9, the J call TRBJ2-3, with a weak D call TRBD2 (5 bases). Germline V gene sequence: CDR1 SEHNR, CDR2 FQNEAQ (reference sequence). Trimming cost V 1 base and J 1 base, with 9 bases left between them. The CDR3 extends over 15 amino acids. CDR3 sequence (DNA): TGTGCCAGCAGCTTAGGGAGCGGACGCACAGATACGCAGTATTTT. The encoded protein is CASSLGSGRTDTQYF.

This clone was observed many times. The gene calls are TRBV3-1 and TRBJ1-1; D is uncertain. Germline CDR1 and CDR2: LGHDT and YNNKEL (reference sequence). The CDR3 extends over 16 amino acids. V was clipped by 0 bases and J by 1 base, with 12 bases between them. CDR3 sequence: CASSQDSGRANTEAFF. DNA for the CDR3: TGTGCCAGCAGCCAAGATTCGGGGAGGGCGAACACTGAAGCTTTCTTT. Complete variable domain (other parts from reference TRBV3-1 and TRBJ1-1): DTAVSQTPKYLVTQMGNDKSIKCEQNLGHDTMYWYKQDSKKFLKIMFSYNNKELIINETVPNRFSPKSPDKAHLNLHINSLELGDSAVYFCASSQDSGRANTEAFFGQGTRLTVV.

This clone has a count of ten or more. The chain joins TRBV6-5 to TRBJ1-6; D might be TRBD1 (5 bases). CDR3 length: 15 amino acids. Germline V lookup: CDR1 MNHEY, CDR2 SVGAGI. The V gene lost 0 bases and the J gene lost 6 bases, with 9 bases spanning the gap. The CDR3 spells CASSYSHGANSPLHF. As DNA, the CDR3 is TGTGCCAGCAGTTACTCGCACGGGGCTAATTCACCCCTCCACTTT.

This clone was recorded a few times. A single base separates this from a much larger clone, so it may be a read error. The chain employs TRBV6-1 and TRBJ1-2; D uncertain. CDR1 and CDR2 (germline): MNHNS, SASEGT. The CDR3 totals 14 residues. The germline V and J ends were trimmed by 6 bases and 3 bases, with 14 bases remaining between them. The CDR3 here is CASRQTGMDYGYTF. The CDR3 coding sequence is TGTGCCAGCAGACAAACCGGGATGGACTATGGCTACACCTTC.

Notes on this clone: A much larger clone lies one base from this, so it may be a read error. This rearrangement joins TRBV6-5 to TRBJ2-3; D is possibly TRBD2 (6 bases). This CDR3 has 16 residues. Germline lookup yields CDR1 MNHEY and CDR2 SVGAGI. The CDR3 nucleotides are TGTTCCAGCAGTTACCCCCGGCCGGGGGTCGCGAATACGCAGTATTTT. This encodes CSSSYPRPGVANTQYF.

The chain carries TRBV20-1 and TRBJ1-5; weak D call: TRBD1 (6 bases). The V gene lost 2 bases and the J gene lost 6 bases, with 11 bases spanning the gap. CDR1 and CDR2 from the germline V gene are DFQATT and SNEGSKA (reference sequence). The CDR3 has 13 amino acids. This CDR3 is CSARKQGSQPQHF. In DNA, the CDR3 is TGCAGTGCTAGAAAGCAGGGGAGTCAGCCCCAGCATTTT.

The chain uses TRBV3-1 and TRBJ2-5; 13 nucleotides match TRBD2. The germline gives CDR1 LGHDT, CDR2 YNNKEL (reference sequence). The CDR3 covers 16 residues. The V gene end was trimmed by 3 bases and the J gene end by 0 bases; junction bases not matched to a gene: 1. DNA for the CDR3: TGTGCCAGCAGCCAGGGACTAGCGGGGTACCAAGAGACCCAGTACTTC. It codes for CASSQGLAGYQETQYF.

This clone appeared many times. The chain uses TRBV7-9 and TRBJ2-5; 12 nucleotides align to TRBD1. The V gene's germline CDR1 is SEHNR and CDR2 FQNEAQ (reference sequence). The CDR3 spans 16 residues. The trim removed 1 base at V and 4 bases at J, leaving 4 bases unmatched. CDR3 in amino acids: CASSLGRDRGRETQYF. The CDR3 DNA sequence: TGTGCCAGCAGCTTAGGCCGGGACAGGGGGCGAGAGACCCAGTACTTC.

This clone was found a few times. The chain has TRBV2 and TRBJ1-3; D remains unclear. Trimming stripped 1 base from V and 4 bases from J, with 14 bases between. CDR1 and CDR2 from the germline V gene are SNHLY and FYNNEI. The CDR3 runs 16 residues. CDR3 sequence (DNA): TGTGCCAGCAGTGAAGGGGTATTAGGAGACGGAAACACCATATATTTT. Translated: CASSEGVLGDGNTIYF.

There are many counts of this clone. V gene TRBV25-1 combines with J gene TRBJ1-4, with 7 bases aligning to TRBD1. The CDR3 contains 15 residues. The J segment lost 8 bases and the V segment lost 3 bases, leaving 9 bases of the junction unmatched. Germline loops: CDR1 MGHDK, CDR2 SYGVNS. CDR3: CASSDGQELVEKLFF. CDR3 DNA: TGTGCCAGCAGTGATGGACAGGAATTAGTCGAAAAACTGTTTTTT.

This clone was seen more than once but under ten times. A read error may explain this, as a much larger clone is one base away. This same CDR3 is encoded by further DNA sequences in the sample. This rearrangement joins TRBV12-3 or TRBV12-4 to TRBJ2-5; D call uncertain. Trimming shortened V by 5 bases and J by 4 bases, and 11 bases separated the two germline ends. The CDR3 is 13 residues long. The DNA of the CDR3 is TGTGCCAGCAGTCTAAGGAATGGAGAGACCCAGTACTTC. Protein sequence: CASSLRNGETQYF.

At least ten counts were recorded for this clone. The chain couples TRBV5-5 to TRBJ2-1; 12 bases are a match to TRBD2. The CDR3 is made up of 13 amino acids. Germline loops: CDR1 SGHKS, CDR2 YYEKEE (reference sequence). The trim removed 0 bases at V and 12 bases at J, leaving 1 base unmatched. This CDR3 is CASSLVTSGGQFF. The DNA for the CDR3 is TGTGCCAGCAGCTTGGTGACTAGCGGGGGGCAGTTCTTC.

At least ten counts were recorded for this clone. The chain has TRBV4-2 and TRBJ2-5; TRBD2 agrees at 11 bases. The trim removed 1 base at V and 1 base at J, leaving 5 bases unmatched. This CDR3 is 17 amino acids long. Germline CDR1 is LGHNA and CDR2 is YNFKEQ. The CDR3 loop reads CASSQALAGGSQETQYF. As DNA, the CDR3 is TGTGCCAGCAGCCAAGCTCTAGCGGGGGGTAGCCAAGAGACCCAGTACTTC.

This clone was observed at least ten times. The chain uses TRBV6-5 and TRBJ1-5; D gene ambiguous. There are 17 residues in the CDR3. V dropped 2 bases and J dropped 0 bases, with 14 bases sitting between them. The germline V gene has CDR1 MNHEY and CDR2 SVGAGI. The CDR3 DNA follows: TGTGCCAGCAGTTACCTCGCTCGGCGAAGTAGCAATCAGCCCCAGCATTTT. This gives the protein CASSYLARRSSNQPQHF.

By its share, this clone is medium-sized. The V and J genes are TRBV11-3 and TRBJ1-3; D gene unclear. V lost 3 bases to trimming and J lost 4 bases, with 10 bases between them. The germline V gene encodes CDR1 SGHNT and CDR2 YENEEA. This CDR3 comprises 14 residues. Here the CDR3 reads CASSFGPVGNTIYF. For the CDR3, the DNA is TGTGCCAGCAGCTTTGGCCCGGTCGGAAACACCATATATTTT. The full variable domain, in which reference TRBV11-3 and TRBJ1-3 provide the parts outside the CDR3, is EAGVVQSPRYKIIEKKQPVAFWCNPISGHNTLYWYLQNLGQGPELLIRYENEEAVDDSQLPKDRFSAERLKGVDSTLKIQPAELGDSAVYLCASSFGPVGNTIYFGEGSWLTVV.

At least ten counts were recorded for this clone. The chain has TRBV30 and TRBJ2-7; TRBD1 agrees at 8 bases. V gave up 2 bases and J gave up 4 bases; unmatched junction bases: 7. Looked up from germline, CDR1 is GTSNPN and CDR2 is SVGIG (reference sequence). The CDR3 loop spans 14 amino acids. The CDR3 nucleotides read TGTGCCTGGAGTCGGGCAGGGGGCGTTTACGAGCAGTACTTC. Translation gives CAWSRAGGVYEQYF.

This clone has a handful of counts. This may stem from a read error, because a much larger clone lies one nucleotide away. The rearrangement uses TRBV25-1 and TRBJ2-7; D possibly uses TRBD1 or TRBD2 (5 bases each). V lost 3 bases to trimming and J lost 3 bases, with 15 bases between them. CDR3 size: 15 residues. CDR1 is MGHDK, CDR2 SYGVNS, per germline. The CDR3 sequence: CASSDGTLGYYEQYF. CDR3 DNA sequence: TGTGCCAGCAGTGATGGGACGCTGGGCTACTACGAGCAGTACTTC.

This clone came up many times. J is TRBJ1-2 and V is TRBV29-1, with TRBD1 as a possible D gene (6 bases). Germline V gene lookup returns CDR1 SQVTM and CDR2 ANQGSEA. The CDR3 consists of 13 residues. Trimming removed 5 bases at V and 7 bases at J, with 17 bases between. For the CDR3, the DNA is TGCAGCGTTTCAGGGGCCCTCTTATCTGGCTACACCTTC. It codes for CSVSGALLSGYTF.

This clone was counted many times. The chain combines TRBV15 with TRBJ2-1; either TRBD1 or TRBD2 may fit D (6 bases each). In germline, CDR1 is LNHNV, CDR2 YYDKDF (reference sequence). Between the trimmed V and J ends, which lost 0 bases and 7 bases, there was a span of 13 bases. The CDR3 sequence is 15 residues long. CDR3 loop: CATSRDSGARNEQFF. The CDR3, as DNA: TGTGCCACCAGCAGAGATTCGGGGGCAAGGAATGAGCAGTTCTTC. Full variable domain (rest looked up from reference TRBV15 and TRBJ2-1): DAMVIQNPRYQVTQFGKPVTLSCSQTLNHNVMYWYQQKSSQAPKLLFHYYDKDFNNEADTPDNFQSRRPNTSFCFLDIRSPGLGDTAMYLCATSRDSGARNEQFFGPGTRLTVL.

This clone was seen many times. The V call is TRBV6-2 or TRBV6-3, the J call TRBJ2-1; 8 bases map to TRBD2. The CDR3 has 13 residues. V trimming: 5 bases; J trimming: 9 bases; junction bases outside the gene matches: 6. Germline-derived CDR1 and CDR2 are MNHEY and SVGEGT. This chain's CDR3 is CASSREGGGEQFF. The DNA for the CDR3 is TGTGCCAGCAGTCGGGAGGGAGGGGGTGAGCAGTTCTTC.

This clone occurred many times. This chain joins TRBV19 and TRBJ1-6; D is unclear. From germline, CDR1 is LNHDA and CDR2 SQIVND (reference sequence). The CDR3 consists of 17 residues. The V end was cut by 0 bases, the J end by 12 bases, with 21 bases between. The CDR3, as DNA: TGTGCCAGTAGTATAGACCCGACCGCCATGTTCTCAATACCCCTCCACTTT. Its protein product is CASSIDPTAMFSIPLHF.

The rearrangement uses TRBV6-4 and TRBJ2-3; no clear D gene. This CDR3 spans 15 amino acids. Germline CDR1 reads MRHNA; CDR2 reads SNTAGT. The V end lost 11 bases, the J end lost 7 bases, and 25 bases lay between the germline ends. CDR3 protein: CARLTPTPNDNTQYF. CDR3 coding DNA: TGTGCCCGCCTTACCCCGACCCCGAACGACAATACGCAGTATTTT.

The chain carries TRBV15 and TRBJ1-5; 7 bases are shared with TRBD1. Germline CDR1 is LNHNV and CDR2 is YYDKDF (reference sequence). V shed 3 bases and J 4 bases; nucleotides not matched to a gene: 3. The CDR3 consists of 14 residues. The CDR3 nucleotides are TGTGCCACCAGCAGTGGGACAGCAAATCAGCCCCAGCATTTT. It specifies CATSSGTANQPQHF.

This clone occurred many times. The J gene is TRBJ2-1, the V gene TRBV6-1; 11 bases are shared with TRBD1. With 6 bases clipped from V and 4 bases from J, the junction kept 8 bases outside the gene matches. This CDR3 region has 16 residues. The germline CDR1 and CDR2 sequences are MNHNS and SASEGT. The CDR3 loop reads CASRTTGTGGYNEQFF. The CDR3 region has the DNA TGTGCCAGCAGGACGACCGGGACAGGGGGATACAATGAGCAGTTCTTC.